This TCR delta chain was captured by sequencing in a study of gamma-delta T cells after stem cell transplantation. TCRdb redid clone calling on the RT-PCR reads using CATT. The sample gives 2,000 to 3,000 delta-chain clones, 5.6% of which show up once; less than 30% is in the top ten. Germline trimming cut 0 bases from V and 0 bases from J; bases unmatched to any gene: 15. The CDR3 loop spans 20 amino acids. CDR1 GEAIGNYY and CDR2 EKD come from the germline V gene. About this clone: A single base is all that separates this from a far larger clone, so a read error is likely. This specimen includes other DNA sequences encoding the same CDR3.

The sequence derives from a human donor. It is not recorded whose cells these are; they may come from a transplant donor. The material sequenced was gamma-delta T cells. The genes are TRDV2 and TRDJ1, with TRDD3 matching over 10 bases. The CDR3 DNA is TGTGCCTGTGACACCGTAAACACTGGGGGATTGGGTCCTTACACCGATAAACTCATCTTT. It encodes CACDTVNTGGLGPYTDKLIF.